This T cell receptor beta chain was sequenced for a study of blood T cell repertoires in COVID-19. Study-wide context: COVID-19 samples, acute and convalescent, were from the United States, Italy and Spain. PBMCs, B-cell-depleted T cells, or T cells were the source of the cDNA or gDNA that made up the material.

Repertoires were generated with immunoSEQ multiplex PCR, while TCRdb's copy carries only in-frame clones and drops some. The repertoire consists of 200,000 to 300,000 clones, with approximately 88% occurring once and the leading ten covering about 0.7%. This clone was observed once. The CDR3 covers 16 residues. Losses at the gene ends were 4 bases for V and 5 bases for J; bases not matched to a gene: 13. Germline values: CDR1 SGDLS, CDR2 YYNGEE. The source is a human donor in a cohort sampled during active COVID-19. The chain joins TRBV9 to TRBJ2-7; TRBD2 aligns across 9 bases. The source material was peripheral blood. CDR3 sequence (DNA): TGTGCCAGCAGCTCCTTGCGGGAGGGCCCGTCCGACGAGCAGTACTTC. Translated: CASSSLREGPSDEQYF.